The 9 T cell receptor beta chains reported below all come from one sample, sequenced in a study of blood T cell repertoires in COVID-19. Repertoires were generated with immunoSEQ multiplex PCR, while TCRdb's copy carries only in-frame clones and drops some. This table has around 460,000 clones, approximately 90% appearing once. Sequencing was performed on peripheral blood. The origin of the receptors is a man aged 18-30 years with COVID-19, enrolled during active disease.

This CDR3 reads CASSFINQPQHF. As DNA, the CDR3 is TGTGCCAGCAGCTTCATCAATCAGCCCCAGCATTTT. V usage is TRBV7-9 and J usage is TRBJ1-5; D remains unclear. V lost 3 bases to trimming and J lost 3 bases, with 3 bases between them. Germline lookup yields CDR1 SEHNR and CDR2 FQNEAQ (reference sequence). The CDR3 has 12 residues.

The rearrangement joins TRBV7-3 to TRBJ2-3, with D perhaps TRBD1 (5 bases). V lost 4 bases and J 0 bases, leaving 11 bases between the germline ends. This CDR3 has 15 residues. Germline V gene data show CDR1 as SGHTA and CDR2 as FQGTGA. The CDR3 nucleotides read TGTGCCAGCAGCTCTAGTACAGGAAGCACAGATACGCAGTATTTT. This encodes CASSSSTGSTDTQYF. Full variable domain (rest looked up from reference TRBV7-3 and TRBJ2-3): GAGVSQTPSNKVTEKGKYVELRCDPISGHTALYWYRQSLGQGPEFLIYFQGTGAADDSGLPNDRFFAVRPEGSVSTLKIQRTERGDSAVYLCASSSSTGSTDTQYFGPGTRLTVL.

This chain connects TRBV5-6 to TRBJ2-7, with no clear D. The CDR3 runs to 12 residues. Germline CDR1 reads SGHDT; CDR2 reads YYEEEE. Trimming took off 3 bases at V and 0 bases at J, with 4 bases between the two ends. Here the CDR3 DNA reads TGTGCCAGCAGCTCCCTCTCCTACGAGCAGTACTTC. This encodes CASSSLSYEQYF.

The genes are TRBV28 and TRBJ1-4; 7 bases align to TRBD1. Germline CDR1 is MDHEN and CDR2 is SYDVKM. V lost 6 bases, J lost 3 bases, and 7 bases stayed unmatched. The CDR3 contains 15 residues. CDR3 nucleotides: TGTGCCAGCAGGACAGGGCCGGCAGCTAATGAAAAACTGTTTTTT. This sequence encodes CASRTGPAANEKLFF.

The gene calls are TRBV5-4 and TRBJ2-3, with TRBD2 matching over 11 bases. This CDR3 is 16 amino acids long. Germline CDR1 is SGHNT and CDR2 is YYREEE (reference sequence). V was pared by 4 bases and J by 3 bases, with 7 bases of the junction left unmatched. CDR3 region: CASSQGLAEPTDTQYF. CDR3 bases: TGTGCCAGCAGCCAGGGACTAGCGGAACCTACAGATACGCAGTATTTT.

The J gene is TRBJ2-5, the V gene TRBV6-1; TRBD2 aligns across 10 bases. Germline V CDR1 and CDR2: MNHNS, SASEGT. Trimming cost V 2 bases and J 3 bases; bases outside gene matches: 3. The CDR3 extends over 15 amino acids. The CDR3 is CASSEPLAGKETQYF. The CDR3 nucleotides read TGTGCCAGCAGTGAACCACTAGCGGGAAAAGAGACCCAGTACTTC.

CDR3 DNA: TGTGCCAGCAGCTCCCAGACTAGCGGGAACGCAGATACGCAGTATTTT. Its translation is CASSSQTSGNADTQYF. J is TRBJ2-3 and V is TRBV4-2; TRBD2 aligns across 11 bases. CDR3 size: 16 residues. CDR1 LGHNA and CDR2 YNFKEQ come from the germline V gene. Trimming at V came to 5 bases and at J to 4 bases, leaving 8 bases not matched to a gene.

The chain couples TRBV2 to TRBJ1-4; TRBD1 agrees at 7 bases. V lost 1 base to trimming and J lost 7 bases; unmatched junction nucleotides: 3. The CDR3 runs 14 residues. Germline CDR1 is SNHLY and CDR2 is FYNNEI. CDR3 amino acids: CASSEGRGVEKLFF. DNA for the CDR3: TGTGCCAGCAGTGAAGGCAGGGGGGTTGAAAAACTGTTTTTT.

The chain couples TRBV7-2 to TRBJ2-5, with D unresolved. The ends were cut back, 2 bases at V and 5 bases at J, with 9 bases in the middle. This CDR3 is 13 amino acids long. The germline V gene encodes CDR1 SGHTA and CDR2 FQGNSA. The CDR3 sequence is CASSLSLQETQYF. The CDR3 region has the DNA TGTGCCAGCAGCTTAAGTCTACAGGAGACCCAGTACTTC.